This T cell receptor beta chain was sequenced during a study of T cell responses to AZD1222 COVID-19 vaccine. Across the study: Pooling covered second doses at about 4 or about 12 weeks.

The table came from immunoSEQ multiplex PCR; TCRdb's copy has only in-frame clones and leaves some out. The data hold about 110,000 clones, with 86% observed a single time. Germline-derived CDR1 and CDR2 are SGHNT and YYREEE (reference sequence). CDR3 length: 15 residues. V lost 3 bases to trimming and J lost 0 bases, with 10 bases between them. The origin of this receptor is an adult in good health. The sequencing here drew on peripheral blood, taken on day 0 of AZD1222 vaccination. The chain carries TRBV5-4 and TRBJ1-3; D is unresolved. This chain's CDR3 is CASSSEPSSGNTIYF. The CDR3 region has the DNA TGTGCCAGCAGCTCTGAACCGAGCTCTGGAAACACCATATATTTT.